Below, 26 T cell receptor beta chains from the same sample are listed, as sequenced in a study of CD8 T cells in Susac syndrome. It was with random hexamers that 0.5 to 1 ug RNA was reverse transcribed. TCRdb reprocessed the immunoSEQ multiplex PCR reads with MiXCR, giving one entry per CDR3 protein. The data show a few hundred thousand distinct CDR3 sequences, approximately 95% seen once. The sequencing sample was made of CD4+ T cells from PBMCs. These receptors were obtained from a human donor with multiple sclerosis.

The rearrangement joins TRBV5-1 to TRBJ2-1; 7 bases agree with TRBD2. V lost 4 bases, J lost 8 bases, and 15 bases stayed unmatched. CDR1 and CDR2 (germline): SGHRS, YFSETQ. The CDR3 contains 16 residues. The CDR3 region is CASSPGGAGHVDEQFF. CDR3 DNA sequence: TGCGCCAGCAGCCCGGGAGGAGCGGGTCACGTCGATGAGCAGTTCTTC.

V usage is TRBV29-1 and J usage is TRBJ1-1; D is undetermined. The CDR3 runs 11 residues. Trimming removed 8 bases from V and 1 base from J, with 8 bases in between. Germline CDR1 SQVTM, CDR2 ANQGSEA. This chain's CDR3 is CSCRKNTEAFF. The CDR3 DNA sequence: TGCAGCTGTCGAAAGAACACTGAAGCTTTCTTT. Full variable domain (missing parts from reference TRBV29-1 and TRBJ1-1): SAVISQKPSRDICQRGTSLTIQCQVDSQVTMMFWYRQQPGQSLTLIATANQGSEATYESGFVIDKFPISRPNLTFSTLTVSNMSPEDSSIYLCSCRKNTEAFFGQGTRLTVV.

The chain links TRBV7-2 to TRBJ1-1; D is unclear. V shed 3 bases and J shed 4 bases, with 9 bases lying between them. The CDR3 spans 13 residues. CDR1 is SGHTA and CDR2 is FQGNSA in the germline V gene. CDR3 nucleotide sequence: TGTGCCAGCAGCTTTCGTTTGACCACTGAAGCTTTCTTT. It encodes CASSFRLTTEAFF.

This clonotype was picked up a small number of times. An end of the junction does not agree with germline; a read error may underlie this. The rearrangement uses TRBV29-1 and TRBJ1-1; a possible D gene is TRBD1 (5 bases). Germline CDR1 SQVTM, CDR2 ANQGSEA. The CDR3 extends over 13 amino acids. The CDR3 nucleotides read TGCAGTGTTGAGCAGGGCGGAAACACTGAAGCTTTCTTT. Its protein product is CSVEQGGNTEAFF.

The chain recombines TRBV20-1 with TRBJ2-3, with D unresolved. Trimming pared 6 bases from V and 2 bases from J, leaving 12 bases between. The CDR3 has 13 residues. From germline, CDR1 is DFQATT and CDR2 SNEGSKA (reference sequence). The CDR3 spells CSASVAHTDTQYF. CDR3 nucleotides: TGCAGTGCCTCCGTGGCCCACACAGATACGCAGTATTTT.

J is TRBJ1-1 and V is TRBV7-9; D ambiguous. This CDR3 has 14 residues. The germline V gene has CDR1 SEHNR and CDR2 FQNEAQ (reference sequence). V was clipped by 3 bases and J by 4 bases, with 12 bases between them. The CDR3 DNA follows: TGTGCCAGCAGCTTGATTGCCGGCCGCACTGAAGCTTTCTTT. Its translation is CASSLIAGRTEAFF.

The V call is TRBV20-1, the J call TRBJ2-1, with 12 bases fitting TRBD2. Trimming took 4 bases from V and 6 from J; bases not matched to a gene: 7. This CDR3 has 15 residues. Germline loops: CDR1 DFQATT, CDR2 SNEGSKA (reference sequence). The CDR3 here is CSATTSGGPLNEQFF. For the CDR3, the DNA is TGCAGTGCTACTACTAGCGGGGGGCCCCTCAATGAGCAGTTCTTC.

V gene TRBV4-1 combines with J gene TRBJ2-2; weak D call: TRBD2 (5 bases). Per germline, CDR1 MGHRA and CDR2 YSYEKL. The CDR3 is made up of 15 amino acids. Trimming cost V 3 bases and J 7 bases, with 15 bases left between them. Here the CDR3 reads CASSQEERLGGELFF. In DNA form, the CDR3 reads TGCGCCAGCAGCCAGGAGGAGAGGCTAGGCGGGGAGCTGTTTTTT.

The gene calls are TRBV7-9 and TRBJ1-2, with a tentative D call TRBD1 (5 bases). V was shortened by 3 bases and J by 8 bases, with 16 bases between the two germline ends. CDR1 is SEHNR, CDR2 FQNEAQ, per germline (reference sequence). This CDR3 spans 14 amino acids. CDR3 sequence reads: CASSFFGAGQGYTF. The CDR3 DNA reads as TGTGCCAGCAGCTTCTTCGGGGCGGGTCAGGGCTACACCTTC.

The rearrangement links TRBV9 to TRBJ2-3; tentative D call: TRBD1 (7 bases). CDR1 is SGDLS, CDR2 YYNGEE, per germline. Trimming pared 0 bases from V and 2 bases from J, leaving 13 bases between. This CDR3 has 16 amino acids. CDR3 amino acids: CASSVEGAGFTDTQYF. The CDR3 coding sequence is TGTGCCAGCAGCGTAGAGGGGGCGGGGTTCACAGATACGCAGTATTTT. The variable domain in full, completed from reference TRBV9 and TRBJ2-3, reads DSGVTQTPKHLITATGQRVTLRCSPRSGDLSVYWYQQSLDQGLQFLIQYYNGEERAKGNILERFSAQQFPDLHSELNLSSLELGDSALYFCASSVEGAGFTDTQYFGPGTRLTVL.

The chain links TRBV5-1 to TRBJ2-1; 10 nucleotides agree with TRBD2. Unmatched junction bases numbered 5, after V lost 7 bases and J lost 4 bases. Germline V lookup: CDR1 SGHRS, CDR2 YFSETQ. This CDR3 comprises 14 residues. The DNA of the CDR3 is TGCGCCAGCGTACAACTAGCGGGATACAATGAGCAGTTCTTC. This gives the protein CASVQLAGYNEQFF.

This chain joins TRBV30 and TRBJ2-1; 8 positions match TRBD2. Germline trimming cut 2 bases from V and 9 bases from J; bases unmatched to any gene: 9. CDR1 GTSNPN and CDR2 SVGIG come from the germline V gene (reference sequence). CDR3 size: 14 residues. For the CDR3, the DNA is TGTGCCTGGAGTAAGGCTAGCGGGCCCCTTGAGCAGTTCTTC. It specifies CAWSKASGPLEQFF.

The chain carries TRBV9 and TRBJ2-1; 10 bases match TRBD2. This CDR3 comprises 16 residues. Germline CDR1 and CDR2: SGDLS and YYNGEE. V trimming: 0 bases; J trimming: 3 bases; junction bases outside the gene matches: 3. The CDR3 DNA sequence: TGTGCCAGCAGCGTAGACGCTAGCGGGGGCTACAATGAGCAGTTCTTC. Protein sequence: CASSVDASGGYNEQFF.

As regards this clonotype: One end of the junction does not line up with germline, which may come from a read error. The chain is built from TRBV9 and TRBJ2-3, with 7 bases aligning to TRBD2. The length of the CDR3 is 15 residues. Germline V gives CDR1 SGDLS, CDR2 YYNGEE. The CDR3 loop reads CASTVGERGWDTQYF. In nucleotides, the CDR3 is TGTGCCAGCACCGTAGGCGAGCGGGGATGGGATACGCAGTATTTT.

This chain uses TRBV30 with TRBJ2-5, with 11 bases identical to TRBD1. The V segment lost 0 bases and the J segment 5 bases; nucleotides outside the gene matches: 5. CDR1 and CDR2 (germline): GTSNPN, SVGIG (reference sequence). CDR3 length: 15 residues. The CDR3 region is CAWSVSGTGGETQYF. CDR3 sequence (DNA): TGTGCCTGGAGTGTATCCGGGACAGGGGGGGAGACCCAGTACTTC.

This clonotype was detected only once. This chain joins TRBV23-1 and TRBJ1-1; tentative D call: TRBD1 (5 bases). TRBV23-1 is an ORF, and what it does is uncertain. The CDR3 contains 18 residues. V lost 0 bases to trimming and J lost 0 bases, with 17 bases between them. CDR3 in DNA: TGCGCCAGCAGTCAATCGCCCTCCCTTGAGGGGATGAACACTGAAGCTTTCTTT. It yields the protein CASSQSPSLEGMNTEAFF.

The V call is TRBV2, the J call TRBJ2-7, with 7 bases matching TRBD2. The CDR3 has 12 residues. V lost 9 bases to trimming and J lost 5 bases; unmatched junction nucleotides: 7. Germline values: CDR1 SNHLY, CDR2 FYNNEI. The CDR3 protein is CASSTSIDEQYF. CDR3 sequence (DNA): TGTGCCAGTTCGACTAGCATCGACGAGCAGTACTTC. Filled out from reference TRBV2 and TRBJ2-7, the complete variable domain reads EPEVTQTPSHQVTQMGQEVILRCVPISNHLYFYWYRQILGQKVEFLVSFYNNEISEKSEIFDDQFSVERPDGSNFTLKIRSTKLEDSAMYFCASSTSIDEQYFGPGTRLTVT.

The chain couples TRBV30 to TRBJ1-5; possibly TRBD1 for D (5 bases). Between the trimmed V and J ends, which lost 3 bases and 2 bases, there was a span of 11 bases. This CDR3 is built from 14 residues. CDR1 GTSNPN and CDR2 SVGIG come from the germline V gene (reference sequence). CDR3 residues: CAWSNQGGNQPQHF. In nucleotides, the CDR3 is TGTGCCTGGAGCAATCAGGGAGGCAATCAGCCCCAGCATTTT.

The V gene is TRBV20-1, the J gene TRBJ2-3, with D perhaps TRBD2 (5 bases). The germline CDR1 and CDR2 sequences are DFQATT and SNEGSKA (reference sequence). V was clipped by 5 bases and J by 5 bases, with 8 bases between them. This CDR3 is 11 amino acids long. In DNA form, the CDR3 reads TGCAGTGCTTTGAGCGGAGATACGCAGTATTTT. Residues: CSALSGDTQYF.

V usage is TRBV24-1 and J usage is TRBJ2-3; D call uncertain. CDR1 is KGHDR, CDR2 SFDVKD, per germline. V lost 9 bases to trimming and J lost 2 bases, with 11 bases between them. There are 13 residues in the CDR3. The CDR3 here is CATSVGDTDTQYF. CDR3 in DNA: TGTGCCACCTCCGTAGGCGACACAGATACGCAGTATTTT.

The rearrangement links TRBV29-1 to TRBJ1-1, with TRBD1 identical over 8 bases. Germline-derived CDR1 and CDR2 are SQVTM and ANQGSEA. With 6 bases clipped from V and 7 bases from J, the junction kept 10 bases outside the gene matches. The CDR3 runs 13 residues. The CDR3 region is CSVAGQGRIEAFF. The CDR3 DNA reads TGCAGCGTCGCCGGACAGGGAAGGATTGAAGCTTTCTTT.

The chain joins TRBV7-8 to TRBJ1-5; D remains ambiguous. Germline V gives CDR1 SGHVS, CDR2 FQNEAQ. The CDR3 runs to 16 residues. V dropped 4 bases and J dropped 0 bases, with 13 bases sitting between them. This CDR3 reads CASSSIPGYSNQPQHF. CDR3 in DNA: TGTGCCAGCAGCTCCATTCCAGGATATAGCAATCAGCCCCAGCATTTT. Full variable domain (remainder filled in from reference TRBV7-8 and TRBJ1-5): GAGVSQSPRYKVAKRGQDVALRCDPISGHVSLFWYQQALGQGPEFLTYFQNEAQLDKSGLPSDRFFAERPEGSVSTLKIQRTQQEDSAVYLCASSSIPGYSNQPQHFGDGTRLSIL.

J is TRBJ1-3 and V is TRBV12-3 or TRBV12-4, with D possibly matching TRBD1 (6 bases). Trimming stripped 5 bases from V and 0 bases from J, with 11 bases between. The CDR3 spans 15 residues. In nucleotides, the CDR3 is TGTGCCAGCAGTCCCGGACAGTACTCTGGAAACACCATATATTTT. Its translation: CASSPGQYSGNTIYF.

CDR3 nucleotide sequence: TGTGCCAGCAGCCACCGAGGACTAGCGGCTAGCTCCTACAATGAGCAGTTCTTC. This translates into CASSHRGLAASSYNEQFF. The chain uses TRBV7-9 and TRBJ2-1; 10 positions agree with TRBD2. The V gene's germline CDR1 is SEHNR and CDR2 FQNEAQ (reference sequence). The CDR3 has 18 amino acids. With V trimmed by 5 bases and J by 0 bases, 10 bases remained unmatched.

The chain links TRBV29-1 to TRBJ1-2, with unresolved D. V lost 0 bases to trimming and J lost 9 bases, with 11 bases between them. This CDR3 has 12 amino acids. Germline CDR1 and CDR2: SQVTM and ANQGSEA. The CDR3 here is CSVEEHGFRYTF. Here the CDR3 DNA reads TGCAGCGTTGAAGAACACGGGTTTCGCTACACCTTC.

The J gene is TRBJ2-7, the V gene TRBV5-1, with 9 bases matching TRBD1. V shed 4 bases, J shed 5 bases, and the junction held 13 bases outside the gene matches. The CDR3 is made up of 16 amino acids. Germline V CDR1 and CDR2: SGHRS, YFSETQ. The CDR3 protein is CASSPTFGTGYDEQYF. DNA for the CDR3: TGCGCCAGCAGCCCAACCTTCGGGACAGGGTACGACGAGCAGTACTTC. Using reference TRBV5-1 and TRBJ2-7 for the parts outside the CDR3, the full variable domain is KAGVTQTPRYLIKTRGQQVTLSCSPISGHRSVSWYQQTPGQGLQFLFEYFSETQRNKGNFPGRFSGRQFSNSRSEMNVSTLELGDSALYLCASSPTFGTGYDEQYFGPGTRLTVT.